This T cell receptor beta chain was sequenced for a study of technical replicates of blood from several donors (dated by TCRdb to the late 2010s). Library preparation employed the immunoSEQ multiplex PCR assay. Here the immuneACCESS table is served through TCRdb, limited to in-frame sequences with V and J called. Missing clones are a known gap in these copies; in checked studies unresolved V genes cover under half, and the rest lacks a known reason. The sample table shows 87,000 or so clones, and 85% to 95% are seen once. Of the sample, under 0.4% falls within the top ten clones. To note about this clone: This receptor's antigen is unknown. Within one base of it there is no much larger clone, and no base qualities were kept.

V and J are truncated by 0 bases and 7 bases respectively, leaving an intervening sequence of 13 bases. CDR1 and CDR2 (SGHNT, YENEEA) derive from the germline V gene. The CDR3, cysteine through phenylalanine, is 14 amino acids long. The only DNA kept is the CDR3, 42 bases in frame from the first base. The sample taken for sequencing was T cells isolated from PBMCs. This clonotype was sampled from a human donor in good health. The sequence links TRBV11-3 to TRBJ2-7, with TRBD1 perhaps the D gene, on 6 matching bases. The DNA reads TGTGCCAGCAGCTTAGAAACTACAGGGTTAGAGCAGTACTTC. This translates into CASSLETTGLEQYF.